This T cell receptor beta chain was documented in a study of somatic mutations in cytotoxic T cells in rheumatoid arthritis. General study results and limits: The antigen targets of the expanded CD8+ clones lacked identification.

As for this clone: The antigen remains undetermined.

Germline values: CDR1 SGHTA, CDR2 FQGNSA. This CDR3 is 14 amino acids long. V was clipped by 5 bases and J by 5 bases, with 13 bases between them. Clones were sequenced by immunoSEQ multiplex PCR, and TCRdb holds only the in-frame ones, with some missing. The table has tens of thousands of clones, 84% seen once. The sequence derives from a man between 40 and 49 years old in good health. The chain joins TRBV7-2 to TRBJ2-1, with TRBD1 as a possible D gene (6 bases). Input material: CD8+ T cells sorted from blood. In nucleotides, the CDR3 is TGTGCCAGCAGCCCTTCGGACAGCGACAATGAGCAGTTCTTC. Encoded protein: CASSPSDSDNEQFF.